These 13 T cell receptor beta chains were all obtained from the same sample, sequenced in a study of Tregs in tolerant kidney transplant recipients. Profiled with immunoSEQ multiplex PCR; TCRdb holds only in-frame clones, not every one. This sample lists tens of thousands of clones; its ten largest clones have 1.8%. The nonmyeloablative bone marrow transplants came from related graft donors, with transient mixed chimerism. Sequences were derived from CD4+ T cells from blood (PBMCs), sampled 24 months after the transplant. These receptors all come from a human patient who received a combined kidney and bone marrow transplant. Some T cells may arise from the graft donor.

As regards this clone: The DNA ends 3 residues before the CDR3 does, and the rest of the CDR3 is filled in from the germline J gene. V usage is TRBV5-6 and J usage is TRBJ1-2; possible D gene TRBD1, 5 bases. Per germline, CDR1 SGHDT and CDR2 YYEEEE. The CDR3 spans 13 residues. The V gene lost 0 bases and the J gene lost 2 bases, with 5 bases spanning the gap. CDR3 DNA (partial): TGTGCCAGCAGCTTGGCAGGGAACTATGGC. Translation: CASSLAGNYG. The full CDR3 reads CASSLAGNYGYTF.

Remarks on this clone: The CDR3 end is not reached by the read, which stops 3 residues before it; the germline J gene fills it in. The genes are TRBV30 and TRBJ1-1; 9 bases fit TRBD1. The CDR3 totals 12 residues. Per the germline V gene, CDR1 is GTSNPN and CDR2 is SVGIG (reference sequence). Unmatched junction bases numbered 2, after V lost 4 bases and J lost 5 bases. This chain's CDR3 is CAWTQGATEAFF. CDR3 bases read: TGTGCCTGGACACAGGGGGCTACTGAA.

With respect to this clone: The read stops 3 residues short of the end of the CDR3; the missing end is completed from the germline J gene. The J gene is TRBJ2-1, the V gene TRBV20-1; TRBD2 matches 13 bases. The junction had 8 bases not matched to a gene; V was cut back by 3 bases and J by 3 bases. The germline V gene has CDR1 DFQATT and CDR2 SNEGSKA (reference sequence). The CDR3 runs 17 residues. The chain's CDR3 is CSARPGLAGKYYNEQFF. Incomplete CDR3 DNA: TGCAGTGCTAGGCCGGGACTAGCGGGGAAGTACTACAATGAG.

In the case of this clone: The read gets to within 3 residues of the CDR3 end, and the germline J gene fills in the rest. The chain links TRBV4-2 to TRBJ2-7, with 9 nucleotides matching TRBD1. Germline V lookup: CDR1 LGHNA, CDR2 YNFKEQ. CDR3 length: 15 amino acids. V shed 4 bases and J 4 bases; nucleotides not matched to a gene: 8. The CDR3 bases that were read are TGTGCCAGCAGCCCAGTTGGGACAGGGCCGTACGAG. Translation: CASSPVGTGPYE. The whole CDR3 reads CASSPVGTGPYEQYF.

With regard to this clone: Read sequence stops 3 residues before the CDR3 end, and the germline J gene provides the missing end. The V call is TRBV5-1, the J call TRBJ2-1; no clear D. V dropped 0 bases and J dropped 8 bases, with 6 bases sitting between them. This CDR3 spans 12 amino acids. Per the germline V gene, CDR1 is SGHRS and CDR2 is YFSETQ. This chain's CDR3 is CASSLEGYEQFF. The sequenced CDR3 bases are TGCGCCAGCAGCTTGGAAGGGTATGAG.

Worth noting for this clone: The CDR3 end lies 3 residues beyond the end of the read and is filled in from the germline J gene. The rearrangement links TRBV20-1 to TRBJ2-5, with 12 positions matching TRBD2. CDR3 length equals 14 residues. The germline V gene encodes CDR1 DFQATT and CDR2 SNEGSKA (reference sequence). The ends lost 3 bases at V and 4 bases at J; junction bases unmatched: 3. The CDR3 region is CSARVTSGGETQYF. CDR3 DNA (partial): TGCAGTGCTAGGGTGACTAGCGGGGGAGAGACC.

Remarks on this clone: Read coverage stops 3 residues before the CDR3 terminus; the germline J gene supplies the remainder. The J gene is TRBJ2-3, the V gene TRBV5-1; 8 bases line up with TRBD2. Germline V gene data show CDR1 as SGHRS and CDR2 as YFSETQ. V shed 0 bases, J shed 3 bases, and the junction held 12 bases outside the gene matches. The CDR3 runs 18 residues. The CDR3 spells CASSLEGGGLGRTDTQYF. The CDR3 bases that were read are TGCGCCAGCAGCTTGGAAGGGGGGGGACTAGGGAGGACAGATACG.

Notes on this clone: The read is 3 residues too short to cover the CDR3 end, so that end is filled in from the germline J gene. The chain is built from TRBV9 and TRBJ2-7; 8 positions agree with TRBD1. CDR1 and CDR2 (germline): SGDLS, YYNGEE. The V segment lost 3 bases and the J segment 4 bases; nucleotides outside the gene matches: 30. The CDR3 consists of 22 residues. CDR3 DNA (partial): TGTGCCAGCAGCGACCCCCGAGGCCGGACTGGCAAAAATCCCAGGGGGCTTTACGAG. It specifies CASSDPRGRTGKNPRGLYE. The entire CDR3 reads CASSDPRGRTGKNPRGLYEQYF. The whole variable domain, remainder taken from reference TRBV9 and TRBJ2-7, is DSGVTQTPKHLITATGQRVTLRCSPRSGDLSVYWYQQSLDQGLQFLIQYYNGEERAKGNILERFSAQQFPDLHSELNLSSLELGDSALYFCASSDPRGRTGKNPRGLYEQYFGPGTRLTVT.

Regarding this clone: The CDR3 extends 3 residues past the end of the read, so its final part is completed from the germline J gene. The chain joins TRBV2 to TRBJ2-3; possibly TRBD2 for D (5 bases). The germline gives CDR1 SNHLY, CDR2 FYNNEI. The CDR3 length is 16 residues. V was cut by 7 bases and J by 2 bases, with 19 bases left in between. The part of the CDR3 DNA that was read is TGTGCCAGCATGAGGACTGGCGCCAGATTCACAGATACG. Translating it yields CASMRTGARFTDT. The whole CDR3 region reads CASMRTGARFTDTQYF. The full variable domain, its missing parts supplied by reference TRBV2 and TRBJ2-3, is EPEVTQTPSHQVTQMGQEVILRCVPISNHLYFYWYRQILGQKVEFLVSFYNNEISEKSEIFDDQFSVERPDGSNFTLKIRSTKLEDSAMYFCASMRTGARFTDTQYFGPGTRLTVL.

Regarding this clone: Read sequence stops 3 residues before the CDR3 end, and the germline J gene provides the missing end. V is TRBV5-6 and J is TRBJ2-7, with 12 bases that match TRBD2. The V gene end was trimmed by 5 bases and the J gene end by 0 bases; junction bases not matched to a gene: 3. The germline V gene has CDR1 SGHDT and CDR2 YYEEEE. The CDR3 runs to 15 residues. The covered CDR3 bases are TGTGCCAGCAGGCTGGGACTAGCGGGCTCCTACGAG. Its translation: CASRLGLAGSYE. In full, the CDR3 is CASRLGLAGSYEQYF.

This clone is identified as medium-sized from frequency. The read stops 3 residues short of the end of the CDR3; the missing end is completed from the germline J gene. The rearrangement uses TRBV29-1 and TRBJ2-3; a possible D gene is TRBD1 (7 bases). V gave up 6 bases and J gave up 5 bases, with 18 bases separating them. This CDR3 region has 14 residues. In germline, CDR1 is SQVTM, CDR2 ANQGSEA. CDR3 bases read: TGCAGCGTCCCCGGAGGGGGCTATCAAGATACG. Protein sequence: CSVPGGGYQDT. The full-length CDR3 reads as CSVPGGGYQDTQYF.

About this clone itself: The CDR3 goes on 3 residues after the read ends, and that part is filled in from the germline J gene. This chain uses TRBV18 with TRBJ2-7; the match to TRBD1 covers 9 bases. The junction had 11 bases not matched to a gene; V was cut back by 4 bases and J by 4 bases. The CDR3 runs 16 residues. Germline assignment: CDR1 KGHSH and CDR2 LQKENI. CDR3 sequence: CASSLGVGTGIYEQYF. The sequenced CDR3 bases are TGTGCCAGCTCACTGGGAGTTGGGACAGGGATATACGAG.

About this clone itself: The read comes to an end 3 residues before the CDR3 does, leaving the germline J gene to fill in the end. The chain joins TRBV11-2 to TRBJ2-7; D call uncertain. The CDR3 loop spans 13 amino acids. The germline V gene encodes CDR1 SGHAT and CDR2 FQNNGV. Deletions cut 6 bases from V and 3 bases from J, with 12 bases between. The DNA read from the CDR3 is TGTGCCAGCAGTCGCTCCCCAGGCTACGAG. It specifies CASSRSPGYE. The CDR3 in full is CASSRSPGYEQYF.